These 28 T cell receptor beta chains came from one sample sequenced in a study of T-cell memory formation after mild COVID-19. TCRdb used MiXCR to reprocess the 5' RACE reads, holding one entry per CDR3 protein. This table has approximately 400,000 distinct CDR3 sequences, about 24% appearing once. Specimen: PBMCs or a T cell subset sorted from them (not recorded which). All receptors derive from an adult woman who had mild COVID-19 (a few samples of this study predate the infection). Cell type and time point are not known.

This clonotype was seen repeatedly, ten times or more. This chain joins TRBV21-1 and TRBJ2-3; the DNA was not compared with TRBD1, the D call given in the table. TRBV21-1 is a pseudogene. This CDR3 is 16 amino acids long. The CDR3 bases are TGTGCCAGCAGCTCTCTTAGCGGGGGCGACACAGATACGCAGTATTTT. It encodes CASSSLSGGDTDTQYF.

J is TRBJ2-5 and V is TRBV6-5; D may match TRBD1 or TRBD2 (6 bases each). Trimming left V 3 bases short and J 3 bases short, with 14 bases between. The germline V gene has CDR1 MNHEY and CDR2 SVGAGI. There are 15 residues in the CDR3. The CDR3 DNA reads TGTGCCAGCAGTTATATAGGAAGGGGGGAAGAGACCCAGTACTTC. Its translation: CASSYIGRGEETQYF.

The V call is TRBV20-1, the J call TRBJ2-3; TRBD2 matches 7 bases. CDR1 and CDR2 (germline): DFQATT, SNEGSKA (reference sequence). The ends lost 0 bases at V and 0 bases at J; junction bases unmatched: 3. This CDR3 has 15 amino acids. CDR3 sequence: CSARDPSGSTDTQYF. In DNA, the CDR3 is TGCAGTGCTAGAGATCCTAGCGGTAGCACAGATACGCAGTATTTT.

The chain has TRBV4-1 and TRBJ2-5, with D uncertain. The germline CDR1 and CDR2 sequences are MGHRA and YSYEKL. V dropped 4 bases and J dropped 5 bases, with 17 bases sitting between them. This CDR3 is built from 15 residues. CDR3 in amino acids: CASSPRSGRVETQYF. CDR3 in DNA: TGCGCCAGCAGCCCAAGAAGTGGCCGGGTGGAGACCCAGTACTTC.

This clonotype was found a few times. The chain uses TRBV30 and TRBJ2-3, with D perhaps TRBD1 (5 bases). Trimming left V 3 bases short and J 11 bases short, with 24 bases between. Germline CDR1 reads GTSNPN; CDR2 reads SVGIG (reference sequence). The CDR3 contains 15 residues. The DNA of the CDR3 is TGTGCCTGGAGGGGGCTACGTGGCCTCATCTCTAAGCAGTATTTT. As protein: CAWRGLRGLISKQYF.

This clonotype appeared many times. V gene TRBV2 combines with J gene TRBJ2-2; D remains ambiguous. The CDR3 loop spans 12 amino acids. With 4 bases removed from V and 3 bases from J, the gap between germline ends came to 3 bases. Germline CDR1 SNHLY, CDR2 FYNNEI. The CDR3 region is CASSGDTGELFF. The CDR3 bases are TGTGCCAGCAGTGGCGACACCGGGGAGCTGTTTTTT. The full variable domain, rest sourced from reference TRBV2 and TRBJ2-2, is EPEVTQTPSHQVTQMGQEVILRCVPISNHLYFYWYRQILGQKVEFLVSFYNNEISEKSEIFDDQFSVERPDGSNFTLKIRSTKLEDSAMYFCASSGDTGELFFGEGSRLTVL.

The chain is built from TRBV30 and TRBJ2-7; D possibly corresponds to TRBD2 (6 bases). The CDR3 is 13 residues long. From germline, CDR1 is GTSNPN and CDR2 SVGIG (reference sequence). Trimming pared 2 bases from V and 3 bases from J, leaving 11 bases between. CDR3 sequence (DNA): TGTGCCTGGAGTCCCGGGACTTACTACGAGCAGTACTTC. The encoded protein is CAWSPGTYYEQYF.

V and J are TRBV7-9 and TRBJ2-1; 12 nucleotides agree with TRBD1. Trimming took 7 bases from V and 7 from J; bases not matched to a gene: 11. Germline V lookup: CDR1 SEHNR, CDR2 FQNEAQ (reference sequence). The CDR3 is 16 amino acids. The CDR3 reads CASNLGGTGGRNEQFF. DNA for the CDR3: TGTGCCAGCAACCTAGGGGGGACAGGGGGCCGTAATGAGCAGTTCTTC.

The chain recombines TRBV20-1 with TRBJ1-2; a weak D match, TRBD1 (5 bases). Germline V gene sequence: CDR1 DFQATT, CDR2 SNEGSKA (reference sequence). This CDR3 region has 15 residues. V was clipped by 6 bases and J by 6 bases, with 23 bases between them. CDR3 amino acids: CSAGGPGLRRHGYTF. DNA of the CDR3: TGCAGTGCGGGAGGGCCGGGACTCCGAAGACATGGCTACACCTTC.

This clonotype was seen a handful of times. The V and J genes are TRBV7-2 and TRBJ2-4; 8 bases are a match to TRBD2. Germline V gene lookup returns CDR1 SGHTA and CDR2 FQGNSA. This CDR3 is built from 14 residues. The V and J ends lost 4 bases and 9 bases, in that order; junction bases with no gene match: 8. CDR3 loop: CASSSGLDVSIQYF. The CDR3 bases are TGTGCCAGCAGCTCGGGACTAGATGTTAGCATTCAGTACTTC.

Ten or more counts support this clonotype. The V call is TRBV7-9, the J call TRBJ2-7; D remains ambiguous. CDR3 length equals 15 residues. V dropped 5 bases and J dropped 7 bases, with 21 bases sitting between them. Germline CDR1 is SEHNR and CDR2 is FQNEAQ (reference sequence). CDR3 protein: CASSPYARSREEQYF. The CDR3 nucleotides are TGTGCCAGCAGCCCTTATGCCAGGAGTCGTGAAGAGCAGTACTTC.

This clonotype was seen only a few times. The chain couples TRBV15 to TRBJ1-4; D call uncertain. Germline CDR1 is LNHNV and CDR2 is YYDKDF (reference sequence). The CDR3 extends over 16 amino acids. V was trimmed by 0 bases and J by 7 bases, leaving 15 bases between them. For the CDR3, the DNA is TGTGCCACCAGCAGAGATTGGCACGATGGGAGTGAAAAACTGTTTTTT. The encoded protein is CATSRDWHDGSEKLFF.

This clonotype was detected only a few times. The chain employs TRBV12-3 or TRBV12-4 and TRBJ1-1; 8 bases align to TRBD1. Unmatched junction bases numbered 9, after V lost 6 bases and J lost 6 bases. The CDR3 has 14 amino acids. The CDR3 loop reads CASSRDRRAAEAFF. CDR3 DNA: TGTGCCAGCAGCCGGGACAGGAGGGCGGCTGAAGCTTTCTTT.

The chain couples TRBV2 to TRBJ2-5; no clear D gene. CDR3 length equals 13 residues. V was shortened by 5 bases and J by 4 bases, with 11 bases between the two germline ends. The V gene's germline CDR1 is SNHLY and CDR2 FYNNEI. The CDR3 spells CASSILGRETQYF. The CDR3 bases are TGTGCCAGCAGTATTCTCGGGCGAGAGACCCAGTACTTC. Together with reference TRBV2 and TRBJ2-5, the CDR3 gives the full variable domain: EPEVTQTPSHQVTQMGQEVILRCVPISNHLYFYWYRQILGQKVEFLVSFYNNEISEKSEIFDDQFSVERPDGSNFTLKIRSTKLEDSAMYFCASSILGRETQYFGPGTRLLVL.

Here the CDR3 DNA reads TGTGCCAGCAGTTCCATACAAAACAGGGTTGGGGCCAACTCCAATGAAAAACTGTTTTTT. It translates to CASSSIQNRVGANSNEKLFF. V and J are TRBV6-5 and TRBJ1-4, with TRBD1 as a possible D gene (6 bases). Germline assignment: CDR1 MNHEY and CDR2 SVGAGI. Trimming took 4 bases from V and 5 from J, leaving 29 bases between them. CDR3 length equals 20 residues.

This chain uses TRBV6-1 with TRBJ1-1; D unresolved. V lost 7 bases to trimming and J lost 1 base, with 16 bases between them. There are 15 residues in the CDR3. Germline loops: CDR1 MNHNS, CDR2 SASEGT. The CDR3: CASIWLPLTNTEAFF. The DNA for the CDR3 is TGTGCCAGCATCTGGCTCCCGCTTACGAACACTGAAGCTTTCTTT.

This clonotype was observed once. The chain has TRBV9 and TRBJ2-1; 13 bases are shared with TRBD2. The junction had 8 bases not matched to a gene; V was cut back by 4 bases and J by 4 bases. Germline V gives CDR1 SGDLS, CDR2 YYNGEE. The CDR3 length is 17 residues. DNA of the CDR3: TGTGCCAGCAGCCCAGGGACTAGCGGGACGATTTACAATGAGCAGTTCTTC. This codes for CASSPGTSGTIYNEQFF.

The chain employs TRBV20-1 and TRBJ1-2, with TRBD1 matching over 8 bases. The length of the CDR3 is 14 residues. V was pared by 0 bases and J by 4 bases, with 4 bases of the junction left unmatched. In germline, CDR1 is DFQATT, CDR2 SNEGSKA (reference sequence). The CDR3 reads CSARDPTGGYGYTF. CDR3 nucleotides: TGCAGTGCTAGAGATCCCACAGGGGGCTATGGCTACACCTTC.

This clonotype turned up a few times. This chain links TRBV3-1 with TRBJ2-2; D ambiguous. Germline lookup yields CDR1 LGHDT and CDR2 YNNKEL (reference sequence). The CDR3 is made up of 12 amino acids. Trimming took 6 bases from V and 8 from J, leaving 10 bases between them. In nucleotides, the CDR3 is TGTGCCAGCAGTCCCGGCTGGGGGGAGCTGTTTTTT. Encoded protein: CASSPGWGELFF.

This clonotype was picked up one time. The CDR3 nucleotides are TGTGCCAGCAGTTACTCAATTCAGGGGAGATGGGAAAAACTGTTTTTT. Translating gives CASSYSIQGRWEKLFF. This chain joins TRBV6-5 and TRBJ1-4; the D gene is possibly TRBD1 (6 bases). V shed 0 bases and J shed 8 bases, with 16 bases lying between them. This CDR3 spans 16 amino acids. The germline CDR1 and CDR2 sequences are MNHEY and SVGAGI.

This clonotype was observed a handful of times. J is TRBJ1-3 and V is TRBV12-3 or TRBV12-4; the D is unclear. The CDR3 sequence is 13 residues long. The ends were cut back, 1 base at V and 9 bases at J, with 10 bases in the middle. CDR3 amino acids: CASSLGHEITIYF. CDR3 bases: TGTGCCAGCAGTTTAGGCCACGAGATCACCATATATTTT.

The sample holds a few counts of this clonotype. The gene calls are TRBV15 and TRBJ2-7, with TRBD2 matching 10 bases. V gave up 5 bases and J gave up 6 bases; unmatched junction bases: 4. CDR3 length: 13 residues. Germline loops: CDR1 LNHNV, CDR2 YYDKDF (reference sequence). The CDR3 DNA reads as TGTGCCACCAGCCTAGCGGGAGTGCTCGAGCAGTACTTC. Amino acid sequence: CATSLAGVLEQYF.

This CDR3 reads CASSASSGDINEQYF. CDR3 sequence (DNA): TGTGCCAGCAGCGCCAGTTCGGGGGACATCAACGAGCAGTACTTC. This chain links TRBV9 with TRBJ2-7; D is tentatively TRBD1 or TRBD2 (6 bases each). The CDR3 extends over 15 amino acids. In germline, CDR1 is SGDLS, CDR2 YYNGEE. Trimming shortened V by 3 bases and J by 5 bases, and 18 bases separated the two germline ends.

This clonotype was seen a few times. This sequence joins TRBV29-1 and TRBJ2-7; unclear D gene. CDR1 SQVTM and CDR2 ANQGSEA come from the germline V gene. The CDR3 contains 11 residues. The ends were cut back, 7 bases at V and 6 bases at J, with 13 bases in the middle. CDR3 amino acids: CSGNKGSEQYF. The CDR3 DNA reads as TGCAGCGGTAATAAGGGCTCCGAGCAGTACTTC.

The rearrangement joins TRBV7-2 to TRBJ2-5, with 9 nucleotides matching TRBD1. Germline V gene data show CDR1 as SGHTA and CDR2 as FQGNSA. The CDR3 covers 18 residues. Unmatched junction bases numbered 15, after V lost 3 bases and J lost 4 bases. CDR3 amino acids: CASSFLPGQGLRSETQYF. In nucleotides, the CDR3 is TGTGCCAGCAGCTTTTTGCCGGGACAGGGTTTGCGTTCAGAGACCCAGTACTTC. Drawing the rest from reference TRBV7-2 and TRBJ2-5, the complete variable domain is GAGVSQSPSNKVTEKGKDVELRCDPISGHTALYWYRQSLGQGLEFLIYFQGNSAPDKSGLPSDRFSAERTGGSVSTLTIQRTQQEDSAVYLCASSFLPGQGLRSETQYFGPGTRLLVL.

This chain joins TRBV5-5 and TRBJ2-2, with 12 nucleotides matching TRBD2. The J segment lost 4 bases and the V segment lost 6 bases, leaving 4 bases of the junction unmatched. The CDR3 is made up of 15 amino acids. Germline CDR1 is SGHKS and CDR2 is YYEKEE (reference sequence). CDR3 loop: CASIRTSGITGELFF. The CDR3, as DNA: TGTGCCAGCATCCGGACTAGCGGGATCACCGGGGAGCTGTTTTTT. Drawing the rest from reference TRBV5-5 and TRBJ2-2, the complete variable domain is DAGVTQSPTHLIKTRGQQVTLRCSPISGHKSVSWYQQVLGQGPQFIFQYYEKEERGRGNFPDRFSARQFPNYSSELNVNALLLGDSALYLCASIRTSGITGELFFGEGSRLTVL.

This clonotype showed up just a few times. The chain is built from TRBV6-5 and TRBJ2-1; TRBD2 matches 11 bases. The CDR3 length is 18 residues. V lost 0 bases, J lost 9 bases, and 13 bases stayed unmatched. Per germline, CDR1 MNHEY and CDR2 SVGAGI. CDR3 bases: TGTGCCAGCAGTTACTCGGGATTTCCGGGACTAGCGGCAGCTGAGCAGTTCTTC. Translating it yields CASSYSGFPGLAAAEQFF.

This clonotype was recorded at least ten times. The V call is TRBV29-1, the J call TRBJ1-5; no firm D call. The CDR3 loop spans 15 amino acids. The germline V gene has CDR1 SQVTM and CDR2 ANQGSEA. Between the trimmed V and J ends, which lost 4 bases and 2 bases, there was a span of 15 bases. CDR3 DNA sequence: TGCAGCGTTGCGGAAGGGTTCTTAGGCAATCAGCCCCAGCATTTT. Translated: CSVAEGFLGNQPQHF.